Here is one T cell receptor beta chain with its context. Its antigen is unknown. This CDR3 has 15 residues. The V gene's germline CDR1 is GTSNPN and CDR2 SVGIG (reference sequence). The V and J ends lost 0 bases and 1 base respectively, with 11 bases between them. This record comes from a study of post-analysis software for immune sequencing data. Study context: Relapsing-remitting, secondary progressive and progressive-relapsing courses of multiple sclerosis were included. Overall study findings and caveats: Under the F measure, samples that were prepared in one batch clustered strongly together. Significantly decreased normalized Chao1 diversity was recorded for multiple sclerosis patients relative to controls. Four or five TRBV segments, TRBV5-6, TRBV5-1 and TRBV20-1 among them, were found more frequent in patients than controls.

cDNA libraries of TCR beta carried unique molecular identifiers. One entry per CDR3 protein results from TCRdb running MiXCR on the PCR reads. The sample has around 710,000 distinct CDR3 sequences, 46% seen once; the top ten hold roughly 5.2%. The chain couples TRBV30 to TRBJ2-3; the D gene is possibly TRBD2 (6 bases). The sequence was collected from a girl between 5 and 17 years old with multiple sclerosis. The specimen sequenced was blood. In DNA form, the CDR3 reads TGTGCCTGGAGTGTATACGGGGGAGGCACAGATACGCAGTATTTT. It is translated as CAWSVYGGGTDTQYF.